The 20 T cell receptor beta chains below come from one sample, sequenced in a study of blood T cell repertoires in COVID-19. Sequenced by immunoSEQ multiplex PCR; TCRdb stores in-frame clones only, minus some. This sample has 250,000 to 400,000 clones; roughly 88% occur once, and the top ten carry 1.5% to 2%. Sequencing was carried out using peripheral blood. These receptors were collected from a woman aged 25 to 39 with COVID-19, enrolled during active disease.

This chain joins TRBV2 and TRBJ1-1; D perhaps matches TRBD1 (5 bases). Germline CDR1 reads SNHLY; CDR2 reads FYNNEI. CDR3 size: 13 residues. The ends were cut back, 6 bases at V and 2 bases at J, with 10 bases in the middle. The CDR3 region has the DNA TGTGCCAGCAGAGTGACAGTCAACACTGAAGCTTTCTTT. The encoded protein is CASRVTVNTEAFF.

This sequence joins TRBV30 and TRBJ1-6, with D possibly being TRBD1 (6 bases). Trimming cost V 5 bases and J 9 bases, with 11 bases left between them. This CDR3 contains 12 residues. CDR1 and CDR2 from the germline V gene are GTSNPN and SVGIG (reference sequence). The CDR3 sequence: CAWGTPSSPLHF. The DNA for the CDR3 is TGTGCCTGGGGGACACCTTCTTCACCCCTCCACTTT.

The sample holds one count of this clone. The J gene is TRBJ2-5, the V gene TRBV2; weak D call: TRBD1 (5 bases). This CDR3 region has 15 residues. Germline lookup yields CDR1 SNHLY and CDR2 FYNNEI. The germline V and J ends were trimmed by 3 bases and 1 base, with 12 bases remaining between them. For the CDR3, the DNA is TGTGCCAGCAGTGACCGGACACCAGCCCAAGAGACCCAGTACTTC. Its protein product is CASSDRTPAQETQYF.

The CDR3 DNA is TGTGCCAGCAGGTATGGCGGGGGTGACACAGATACGCAGTATTTT. Translating gives CASRYGGGDTDTQYF. The chain carries TRBV5-4 and TRBJ2-3; TRBD2 matches 7 bases. The CDR3 extends over 15 amino acids. Germline V CDR1 and CDR2: SGHNT, YYREEE (reference sequence). V lost 5 bases to trimming and J lost 2 bases; unmatched junction nucleotides: 8.

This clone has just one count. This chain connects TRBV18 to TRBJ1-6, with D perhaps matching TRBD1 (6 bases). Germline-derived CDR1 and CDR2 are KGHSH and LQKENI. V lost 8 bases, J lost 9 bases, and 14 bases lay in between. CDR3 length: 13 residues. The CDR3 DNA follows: TGTGCCAGCAAAACAGGGTACGGTTCACCCCTCCACTTT. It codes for CASKTGYGSPLHF.

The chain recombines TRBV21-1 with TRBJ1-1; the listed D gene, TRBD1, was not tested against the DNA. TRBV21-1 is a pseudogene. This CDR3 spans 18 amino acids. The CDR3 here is CASSKFPRGRGANTEAFF. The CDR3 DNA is TGTGCCAGCAGCAAGTTCCCTAGGGGCAGGGGGGCGAACACTGAAGCTTTCTTT.

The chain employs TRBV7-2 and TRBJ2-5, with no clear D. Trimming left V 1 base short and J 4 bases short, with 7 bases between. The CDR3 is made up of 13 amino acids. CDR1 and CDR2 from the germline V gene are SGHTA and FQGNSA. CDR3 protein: CASSLGAGETQYF. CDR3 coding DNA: TGTGCCAGCAGCTTAGGGGCAGGAGAGACCCAGTACTTC.

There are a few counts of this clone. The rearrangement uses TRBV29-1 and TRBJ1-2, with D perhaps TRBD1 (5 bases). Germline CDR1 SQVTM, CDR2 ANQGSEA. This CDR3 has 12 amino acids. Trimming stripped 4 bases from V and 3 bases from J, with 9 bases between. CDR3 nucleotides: TGCAGCGTTGGGCAGGGCTACTATGGCTACACCTTC. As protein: CSVGQGYYGYTF.

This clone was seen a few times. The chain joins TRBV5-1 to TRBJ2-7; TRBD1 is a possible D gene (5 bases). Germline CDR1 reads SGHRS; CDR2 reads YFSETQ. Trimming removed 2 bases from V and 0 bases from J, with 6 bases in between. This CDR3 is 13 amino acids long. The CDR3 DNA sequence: TGCGCCAGCAGCTTACAGGACTCCTACGAGCAGTACTTC. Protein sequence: CASSLQDSYEQYF.

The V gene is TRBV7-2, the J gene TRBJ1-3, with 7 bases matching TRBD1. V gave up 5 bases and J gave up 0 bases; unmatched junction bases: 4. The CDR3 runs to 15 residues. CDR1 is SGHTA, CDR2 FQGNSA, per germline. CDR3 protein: CASSRDRASGNTIYF. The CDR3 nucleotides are TGTGCCAGCAGCCGCGACAGGGCCTCTGGAAACACCATATATTTT.

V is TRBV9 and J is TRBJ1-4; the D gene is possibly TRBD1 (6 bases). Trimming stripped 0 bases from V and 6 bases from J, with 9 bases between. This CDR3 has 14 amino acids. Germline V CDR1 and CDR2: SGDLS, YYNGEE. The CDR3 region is CASSVGPGDEKLFF. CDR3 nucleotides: TGTGCCAGCAGCGTAGGTCCAGGGGATGAAAAACTGTTTTTT.

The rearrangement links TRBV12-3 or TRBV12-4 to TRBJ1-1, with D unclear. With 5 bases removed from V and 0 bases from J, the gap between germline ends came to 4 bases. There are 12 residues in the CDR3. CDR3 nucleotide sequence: TGTGCCAGCAGTCGAGTGAACACTGAAGCTTTCTTT. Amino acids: CASSRVNTEAFF.

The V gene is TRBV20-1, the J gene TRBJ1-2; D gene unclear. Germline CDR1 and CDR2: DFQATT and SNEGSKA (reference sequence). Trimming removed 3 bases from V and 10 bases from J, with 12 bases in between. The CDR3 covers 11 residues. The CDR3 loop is CSASRGPHYTF. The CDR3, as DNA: TGCAGTGCTAGCCGAGGCCCTCACTACACCTTC.

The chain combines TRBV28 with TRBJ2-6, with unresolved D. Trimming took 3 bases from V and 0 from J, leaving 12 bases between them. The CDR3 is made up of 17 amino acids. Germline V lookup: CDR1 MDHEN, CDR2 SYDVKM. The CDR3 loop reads CASSLVLPTSGANVLTF. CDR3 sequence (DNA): TGTGCCAGCAGTTTGGTTCTACCCACCTCTGGGGCCAACGTCCTGACTTTC.

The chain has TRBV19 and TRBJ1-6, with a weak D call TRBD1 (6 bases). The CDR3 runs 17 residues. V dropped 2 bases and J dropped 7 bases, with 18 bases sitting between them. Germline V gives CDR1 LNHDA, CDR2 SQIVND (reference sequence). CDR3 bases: TGTGCCAGTAGTATAACGGCGGCAGGGGCTACGAATTCACCCCTCCACTTT. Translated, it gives CASSITAAGATNSPLHF.

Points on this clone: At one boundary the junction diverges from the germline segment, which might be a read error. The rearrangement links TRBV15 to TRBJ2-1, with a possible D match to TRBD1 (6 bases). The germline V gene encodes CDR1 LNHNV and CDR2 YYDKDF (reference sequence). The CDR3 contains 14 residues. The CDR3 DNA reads TGTGCCACCGGCAGGGACATAGGGGACAATGAGCAGTTCTTC. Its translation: CATGRDIGDNEQFF.

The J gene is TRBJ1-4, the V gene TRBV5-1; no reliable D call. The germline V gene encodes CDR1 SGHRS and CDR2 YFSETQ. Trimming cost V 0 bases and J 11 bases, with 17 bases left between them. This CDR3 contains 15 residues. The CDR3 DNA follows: TGCGCCAGCAGCTTGGAGGTTACGGGTCCCAATAAACTGTTTTTT. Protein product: CASSLEVTGPNKLFF.

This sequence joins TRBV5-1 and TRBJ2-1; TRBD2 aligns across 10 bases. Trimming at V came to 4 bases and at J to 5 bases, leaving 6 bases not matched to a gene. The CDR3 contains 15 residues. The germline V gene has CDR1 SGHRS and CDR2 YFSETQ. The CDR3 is CASSPGLARDNEQFF. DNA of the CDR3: TGCGCCAGCAGCCCGGGACTAGCGAGAGACAATGAGCAGTTCTTC.

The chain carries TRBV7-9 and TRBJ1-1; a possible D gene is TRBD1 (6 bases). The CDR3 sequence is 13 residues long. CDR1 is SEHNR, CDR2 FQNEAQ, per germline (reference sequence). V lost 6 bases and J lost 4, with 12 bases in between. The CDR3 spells CASSSKGGTEAFF. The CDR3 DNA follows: TGTGCCAGCAGTTCGAAAGGGGGCACTGAAGCTTTCTTT.

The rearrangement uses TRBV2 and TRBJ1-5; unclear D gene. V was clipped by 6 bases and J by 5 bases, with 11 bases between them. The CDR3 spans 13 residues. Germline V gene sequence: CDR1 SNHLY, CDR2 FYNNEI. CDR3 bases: TGTGCCAGCAGGGTGGCACCAGATCAGCCCCAGCATTTT. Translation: CASRVAPDQPQHF.